This passage covers 21 T cell receptor beta chains from one sample sequenced in a study of human T cells and chemical hapten exposure. One entry per CDR3 protein, called by TCRdb with MiXCR from the RACE reads. The sample carries about 120,000 distinct CDR3 sequences, about 13% recorded once. Time point meaning: patch test 1, 2 weeks after DPC sensitization. Treatment described: therapeutic diphenylcyclopropenone sensitization with weekly scalp DPC. Sequenced here: whole blood, sampled in connection with sensitization to the hapten diphenylcyclopropenone (DPC). Every receptor here comes from a man aged 18-30 years with alopecia areata. Some clones in this sample may be carry-over from other donors' samples.

DNA of the CDR3: TGTGCCAGCAGCGTAAGGGACAGGGGAGGGAATACGCAGTATTTT. It yields the protein CASSVRDRGGNTQYF. This rearrangement joins TRBV9 to TRBJ2-3; 10 bases agree with TRBD1. The germline CDR1 and CDR2 sequences are SGDLS and YYNGEE. This CDR3 is built from 15 residues. With 1 base clipped from V and 7 bases from J, the junction kept 6 bases outside the gene matches.

The V and J genes are TRBV4-3 and TRBJ1-6; 7 nucleotides match TRBD1. Germline CDR1 reads LGHNA; CDR2 reads YSLEER. This CDR3 spans 17 amino acids. V gave up 0 bases and J gave up 0 bases; unmatched junction bases: 2. The CDR3 region has the DNA TGCGCCAGCAGCCAAGATGCAGGGGGCTCCTATAATTCACCCCTCCACTTT. Encoded protein: CASSQDAGGSYNSPLHF.

This clonotype turned up a few times. This chain links TRBV27 with TRBJ1-6; D possibly corresponds to TRBD1 (5 bases). This CDR3 contains 13 residues. V was clipped by 3 bases and J by 14 bases, with 14 bases between them. Germline loops: CDR1 MNHEY, CDR2 SMNVEV (reference sequence). The CDR3 region is CASSLGRSATLHF. In DNA form, the CDR3 reads TGTGCCAGCAGTTTGGGACGGTCCGCCACCCTCCACTTT.

This clonotype was counted a few times. The CDR3 reads CASSIGTGWNTEAFF. CDR3 in DNA: TGTGCCAGCAGCATTGGGACAGGGTGGAACACTGAAGCTTTCTTT. This chain uses TRBV11-2 with TRBJ1-1; 9 bases match TRBD1. The CDR3 loop spans 15 amino acids. Germline V gene data show CDR1 as SGHAT and CDR2 as FQNNGV. V shed 5 bases and J 1 base; nucleotides not matched to a gene: 5. Supplemented by reference TRBV11-2 and TRBJ1-1, the full variable domain reads EAGVAQSPRYKIIEKRQSVAFWCNPISGHATLYWYQQILGQGPKLLIQFQNNGVVDDSQLPKDRFSAERLKGVDSTLKIQPAKLEDSAVYLCASSIGTGWNTEAFFGQGTRLTVV.

The table lists this clonotype with a few counts. The chain links TRBV15 to TRBJ2-4; no definite D call. Germline assignment: CDR1 LNHNV and CDR2 YYDKDF (reference sequence). Trimming pared 4 bases from V and 6 bases from J, leaving 16 bases between. The CDR3 length is 15 residues. This CDR3 reads CATSTESLTGNIQYF. In DNA, the CDR3 is TGTGCCACCAGCACAGAGAGCCTAACGGGAAACATTCAGTACTTC.

This clonotype has ten or more counts. V is TRBV11-2 and J is TRBJ2-4, with 7 nucleotides matching TRBD1. Looked up from germline, CDR1 is SGHAT and CDR2 is FQNNGV. This CDR3 spans 12 amino acids. The V segment lost 2 bases and the J segment 8 bases; nucleotides outside the gene matches: 0. The CDR3 coding sequence is TGTGCCAGCAGCTTAACAGGGGACATTCAGTACTTC. This codes for CASSLTGDIQYF.

This clonotype was detected many times. This chain connects TRBV5-6 to TRBJ1-1; D unclear. The ends were cut back, 2 bases at V and 3 bases at J, with 8 bases in the middle. CDR3 length: 13 amino acids. Germline CDR1 is SGHDT and CDR2 is YYEEEE. The CDR3 nucleotides are TGTGCCAGCAGCTTTCTATGGGACACTGAAGCTTTCTTT. It encodes CASSFLWDTEAFF. Based on the CDR3 plus reference TRBV5-6 and TRBJ1-1, the full variable domain is DAGVTQSPTHLIKTRGQQVTLRCSPKSGHDTVSWYQQALGQGPQFIFQYYEEEERQRGNFPDRFSGHQFPNYSSELNVNALLLGDSALYLCASSFLWDTEAFFGQGTRLTVV.

The V call is TRBV27, the J call TRBJ2-2; D is uncertain. V lost 1 base to trimming and J lost 4 bases, with 7 bases between them. The germline V gene encodes CDR1 MNHEY and CDR2 SMNVEV (reference sequence). The CDR3 runs to 14 residues. The CDR3 reads CASSLYRGTGELFF. In DNA, the CDR3 is TGTGCCAGCAGTTTATACAGAGGCACCGGGGAGCTGTTTTTT.

This clonotype was picked up a small number of times. This rearrangement joins TRBV6-2 or TRBV6-3 to TRBJ1-5; 9 bases are shared with TRBD1. V shed 6 bases and J 3 bases; nucleotides not matched to a gene: 6. CDR1 MNHEY and CDR2 SVGEGT come from the germline V gene. The CDR3 covers 15 residues. The chain's CDR3 is CASSDRGKNNQPQHF. CDR3 sequence (DNA): TGTGCCAGCAGCGACAGGGGGAAGAACAATCAGCCCCAGCATTTT.

This clonotype has more than one count but fewer than ten. The rearrangement uses TRBV14 and TRBJ1-2; 8 bases line up with TRBD1. Germline V gene sequence: CDR1 SGHDN, CDR2 FVKESK. The CDR3 is made up of 15 amino acids. V shed 0 bases, J shed 6 bases, and the junction held 6 bases outside the gene matches. Here the CDR3 reads CASSQDPGGADGYTF. The CDR3, as DNA: TGTGCCAGCAGCCAAGACCCAGGGGGCGCGGATGGCTACACCTTC.

This clonotype has more than one count but fewer than ten. V usage is TRBV2 and J usage is TRBJ1-6; TRBD1 is a possible D gene (6 bases). V was pared by 6 bases and J by 5 bases, with 14 bases between. CDR1 is SNHLY and CDR2 is FYNNEI in the germline V gene. This CDR3 is 15 amino acids long. CDR3 region: CASSPGQYDNSPLHF. CDR3 nucleotide sequence: TGTGCCAGCAGCCCCGGACAGTACGATAATTCACCCCTCCACTTT.

This clonotype turned up a few times. Sequence at one end of the junction differs from germline and may be a read error. The chain couples TRBV11-2 to TRBJ1-1; D call uncertain. The germline V gene has CDR1 SGHAT and CDR2 FQNNGV. The CDR3 length is 13 residues. Here the CDR3 DNA reads TGTGCCAGCGGCTTTAGTTTGAACACTGAAGCTTTCTTT. This gives the protein CASGFSLNTEAFF.

This clonotype was observed a few times. The chain joins TRBV5-1 to TRBJ2-1, with unresolved D. The CDR3 length is 15 residues. The germline V gene has CDR1 SGHRS and CDR2 YFSETQ. The V and J ends lost 7 bases and 4 bases respectively, with 18 bases between them. CDR3 loop: CASSPRAASYNEQFF. DNA of the CDR3: TGCGCCAGCTCCCCTCGAGCAGCTTCGTACAATGAGCAGTTCTTC. Complete variable domain (other parts from reference TRBV5-1 and TRBJ2-1): KAGVTQTPRYLIKTRGQQVTLSCSPISGHRSVSWYQQTPGQGLQFLFEYFSETQRNKGNFPGRFSGRQFSNSRSEMNVSTLELGDSALYLCASSPRAASYNEQFFGPGTRLTVL.

The chain recombines TRBV6-6 with TRBJ2-5, with a weak D call TRBD2 (5 bases). From germline, CDR1 is MNHNY and CDR2 SVGAGI (reference sequence). V was clipped by 6 bases and J by 2 bases, with 13 bases between them. The CDR3 length is 14 residues. The CDR3 sequence is CASSLASLQETQYF. The CDR3 DNA reads TGTGCCAGCAGCCTAGCATCACTACAAGAGACCCAGTACTTC.

This clonotype has a handful of counts. The chain links TRBV7-9 to TRBJ2-4; D is undetermined. Germline V gene data show CDR1 as SEHNR and CDR2 as FQNEAQ (reference sequence). Trimming took 2 bases from V and 4 from J, leaving 12 bases between them. The CDR3 has 15 residues. The CDR3 loop reads CASSLMATGKNIQYF. The DNA for the CDR3 is TGTGCCAGCAGCTTAATGGCGACCGGGAAAAACATTCAGTACTTC.

This clonotype was counted only a few times. CDR3 coding DNA: TGTGCCAGCAGCAAGAAGATGGGCATCAGCTCCTATAATTCACCCCTCCACTTT. The encoded protein is CASSKKMGISSYNSPLHF. The rearrangement links TRBV19 to TRBJ1-6; no clear D gene. Between the trimmed V and J ends, which lost 9 bases and 0 bases, there was a span of 21 bases. CDR1 LNHDA and CDR2 SQIVND come from the germline V gene (reference sequence). The CDR3 has 18 amino acids.

The V gene is TRBV5-1, the J gene TRBJ2-1; D tentatively fits TRBD1 or TRBD2 (5 bases each). Trimming shortened V by 3 bases and J by 9 bases, and 7 bases separated the two germline ends. Germline values: CDR1 SGHRS, CDR2 YFSETQ. The CDR3 totals 11 residues. This CDR3 is CASSWDPEQFF. The CDR3 DNA follows: TGCGCCAGCAGCTGGGACCCTGAGCAGTTCTTC.

The chain combines TRBV7-9 with TRBJ1-1; D is undetermined. The germline CDR1 and CDR2 sequences are SEHNR and FQNEAQ (reference sequence). V was shortened by 3 bases and J by 8 bases, with 10 bases between the two germline ends. The CDR3 is 12 residues long. This CDR3 is CASSFLDNEAFF. In nucleotides, the CDR3 is TGTGCCAGCAGCTTCCTTGACAACGAAGCTTTCTTT.

The rearrangement joins TRBV9 to TRBJ1-6, with 12 bases matching TRBD1. After removal of 3 bases from V and 0 bases from J, the junction contained 4 bases not matched to a gene. Germline CDR1 reads SGDLS; CDR2 reads YYNGEE. This CDR3 is 18 amino acids long. The CDR3 DNA is TGTGCCAGCAGCGGGGGACAGGGGGCCAGCTCCTATAATTCACCCCTCCACTTT. Protein sequence: CASSGGQGASSYNSPLHF.

This chain uses TRBV9 with TRBJ2-1; D gene unclear. V lost 0 bases and J 4 bases, leaving 11 bases between the germline ends. The CDR3 runs 15 residues. From germline, CDR1 is SGDLS and CDR2 YYNGEE. CDR3 in DNA: TGTGCCAGCAGCGTAGGCTTTTCAGTATACAATGAGCAGTTCTTC. Protein: CASSVGFSVYNEQFF.

This clonotype was observed a handful of times. The chain combines TRBV4-3 with TRBJ1-4; the D gene is possibly TRBD1 (6 bases). V lost 3 bases to trimming and J lost 6 bases, with 14 bases between them. Germline CDR1 is LGHNA and CDR2 is YSLEER. This CDR3 contains 15 residues. CDR3 bases: TGCGCCAGCAGCCAGCGACAGGCCTCAGATGAAAAACTGTTTTTT. Translation: CASSQRQASDEKLFF.